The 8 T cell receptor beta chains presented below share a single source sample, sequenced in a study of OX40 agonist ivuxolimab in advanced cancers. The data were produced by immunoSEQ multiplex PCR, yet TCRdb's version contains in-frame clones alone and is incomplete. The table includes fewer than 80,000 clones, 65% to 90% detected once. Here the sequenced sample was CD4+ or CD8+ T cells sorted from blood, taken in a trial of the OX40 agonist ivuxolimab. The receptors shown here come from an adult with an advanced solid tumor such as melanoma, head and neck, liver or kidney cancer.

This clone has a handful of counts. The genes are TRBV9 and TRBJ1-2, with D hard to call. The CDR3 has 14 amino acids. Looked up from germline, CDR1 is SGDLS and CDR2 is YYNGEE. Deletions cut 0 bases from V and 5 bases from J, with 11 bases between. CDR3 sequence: CASSVVEPRYGYTF. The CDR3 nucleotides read TGTGCCAGCAGCGTAGTTGAACCCAGGTATGGCTACACCTTC.

The CDR3 sequence is CASSQDRLVAQYF. In nucleotides, the CDR3 is TGCGCCAGCAGCCAAGACAGACTAGTTGCGCAGTATTTT. This chain connects TRBV4-3 to TRBJ2-3, with D possibly matching TRBD2 (6 bases). The germline V and J ends were trimmed by 0 bases and 10 bases, with 11 bases remaining between them. Germline CDR1 LGHNA, CDR2 YSLEER. CDR3 length equals 13 residues.

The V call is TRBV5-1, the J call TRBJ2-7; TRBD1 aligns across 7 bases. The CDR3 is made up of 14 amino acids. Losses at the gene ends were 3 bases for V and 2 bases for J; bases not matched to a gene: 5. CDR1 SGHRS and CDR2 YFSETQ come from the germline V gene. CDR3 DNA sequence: TGCGCCAGCAGCTGGAGACAGGGTACCTACGAGCAGTACTTC. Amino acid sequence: CASSWRQGTYEQYF.

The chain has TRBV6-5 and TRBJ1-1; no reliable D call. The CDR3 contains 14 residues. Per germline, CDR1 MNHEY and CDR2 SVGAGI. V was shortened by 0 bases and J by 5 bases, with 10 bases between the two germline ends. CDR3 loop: CASSYSTERTEAFF. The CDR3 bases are TGTGCCAGCAGTTACTCGACGGAAAGGACTGAAGCTTTCTTT.

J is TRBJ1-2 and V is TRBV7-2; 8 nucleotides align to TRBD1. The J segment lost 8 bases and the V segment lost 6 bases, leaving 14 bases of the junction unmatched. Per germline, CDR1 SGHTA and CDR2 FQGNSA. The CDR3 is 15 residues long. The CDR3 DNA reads TGTGCCAGCAGTTCTGACCGGCAGGGGGCGCGGGGCTACACCTTC. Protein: CASSSDRQGARGYTF. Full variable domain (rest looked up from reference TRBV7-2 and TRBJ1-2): GAGVSQSPSNKVTEKGKDVELRCDPISGHTALYWYRQSLGQGLEFLIYFQGNSAPDKSGLPSDRFSAERTGGSVSTLTIQRTQQEDSAVYLCASSSDRQGARGYTFGSGTRLTVV.

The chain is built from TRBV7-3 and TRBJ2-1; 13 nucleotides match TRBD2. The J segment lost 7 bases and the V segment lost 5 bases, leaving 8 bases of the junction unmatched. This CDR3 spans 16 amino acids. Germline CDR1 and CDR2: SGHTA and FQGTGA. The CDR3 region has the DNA TGTGCCAGCAGCCCCCAGGGACTAGCGGGGATAAATGAGCAGTTCTTC. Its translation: CASSPQGLAGINEQFF.

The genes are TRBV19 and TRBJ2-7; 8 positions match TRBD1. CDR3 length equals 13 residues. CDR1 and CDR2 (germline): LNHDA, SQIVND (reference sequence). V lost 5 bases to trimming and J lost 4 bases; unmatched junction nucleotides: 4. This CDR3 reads CASSPRDRYEQYF. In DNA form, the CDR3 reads TGTGCCAGTAGTCCCCGGGACAGGTACGAGCAGTACTTC.

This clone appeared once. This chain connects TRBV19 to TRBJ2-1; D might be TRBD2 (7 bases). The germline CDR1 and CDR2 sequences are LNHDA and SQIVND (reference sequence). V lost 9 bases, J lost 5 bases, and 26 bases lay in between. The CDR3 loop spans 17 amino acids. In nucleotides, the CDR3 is TGTGCCAGCGGCCCTGGGGGGGGCAATCCTTTTAACAATGAGCAGTTCTTC. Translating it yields CASGPGGGNPFNNEQFF.